This is a list of T cell receptor beta chains from one sample in a study of early T cells in non-severe SARS-CoV-2 infection. TCRdb itself ran the 5' RACE reads through MiXCR, one entry per CDR3 protein. The sample records around 48,000 distinct CDR3 sequences, roughly 13% being singletons. Material: whole blood. The receptors here all came from an adult who was a healthcare worker with PCR-confirmed SARS-CoV-2 infection or an uninfected control (not recorded which). The CDR3 runs from the conserved cysteine through the conserved F or W. D genes are given only for firm matches. The size field is filled for only some rows; it gives once, few, many or a size class.

clone_size: many
v_call: TRBV3-1
d_call: TRBD2
j_call: TRBJ2-1
cdr3_aa: CASSQVRGRAWDNEQFF

clone_size: many
v_call: TRBV5-1
d_call: -
j_call: TRBJ2-3
cdr3_aa: CASSPDSGVLSTDTQYF

clone_size: -
v_call: TRBV7-6
d_call: TRBD2
j_call: TRBJ2-7
cdr3_aa: CASSLVAGTRAGAYEQYF

clone_size: -
v_call: TRBV29-1
d_call: -
j_call: TRBJ2-7
cdr3_aa: CSVTSSDEQYF

clone_size: few
v_call: TRBV5-6
d_call: -
j_call: TRBJ2-1
cdr3_aa: CASSLISTDNEQFF

clone_size: few
v_call: TRBV21-1
d_call: -
j_call: TRBJ2-1
cdr3_aa: CASSIRVRRHSYNEQFF

clone_size: many
v_call: TRBV5-1
d_call: -
j_call: TRBJ2-1
cdr3_aa: CASSSLGGTYNEQFF

clone_size: many
v_call: TRBV2
d_call: -
j_call: TRBJ2-2
cdr3_aa: CASIGGVGGELFF

clone_size: many
v_call: TRBV7-3
d_call: -
j_call: TRBJ2-2
cdr3_aa: CASSLRRRGELFF

clone_size: many
v_call: TRBV2
d_call: -
j_call: TRBJ1-4
cdr3_aa: CASREDRTNEKLFF

clone_size: -
v_call: TRBV6-2/TRBV6-3
d_call: -
j_call: TRBJ1-1
cdr3_aa: CASSYASRASLEATEAFF

clone_size: many
v_call: TRBV6-5
d_call: -
j_call: TRBJ1-1
cdr3_aa: CASSYGQKNTEAFF

clone_size: many
v_call: TRBV29-1
d_call: -
j_call: TRBJ1-2
cdr3_aa: CSVDRQGWNYGYTF

clone_size: few
v_call: TRBV11-1
d_call: -
j_call: TRBJ2-7
cdr3_aa: CASSGAGSYEQYF

clone_size: many
v_call: TRBV18
d_call: -
j_call: TRBJ1-5
cdr3_aa: CASSLTGDQPQHF

clone_size: many
v_call: TRBV12-3/TRBV12-4
d_call: -
j_call: TRBJ1-5
cdr3_aa: CASSQDSSDQPQHF

clone_size: many
v_call: TRBV5-6
d_call: TRBD1
j_call: TRBJ2-2
cdr3_aa: CASSFFRDRDPNTGELFF

clone_size: -
v_call: TRBV3-1
d_call: TRBD1
j_call: TRBJ2-2
cdr3_aa: CASSRHRQGSDPGELFF

clone_size: -
v_call: TRBV3-1
d_call: TRBD1
j_call: TRBJ1-1
cdr3_aa: CVSSHRTGTGAEVFF

clone_size: -
v_call: TRBV7-3
d_call: -
j_call: TRBJ2-5
cdr3_aa: CASSPSPSQETRYF

clone_size: many
v_call: TRBV20-1
d_call: -
j_call: TRBJ1-1
cdr3_aa: CSARQGSGDTEAFF

clone_size: -
v_call: TRBV29-1
d_call: TRBD1
j_call: TRBJ2-3
cdr3_aa: CSAAGGSDTQYF

clone_size: -
v_call: TRBV6-6
d_call: -
j_call: TRBJ2-2
cdr3_aa: CASSYSLTGELFF

clone_size: -
v_call: TRBV5-1
d_call: -
j_call: TRBJ1-5
cdr3_aa: CASSLGINQPQHF

clone_size: few
v_call: TRBV7-2
d_call: -
j_call: TRBJ2-7
cdr3_aa: CASSSRDRNEQYF

clone_size: -
v_call: TRBV20-1
d_call: -
j_call: TRBJ1-5
cdr3_aa: CSARGIQDSNQPQHF

clone_size: -
v_call: TRBV9
d_call: TRBD2
j_call: TRBJ2-1
cdr3_aa: CASSARGGSSYNEQFF

clone_size: -
v_call: TRBV5-1
d_call: -
j_call: TRBJ2-7
cdr3_aa: CASSLDRPYEQYF

clone_size: few
v_call: TRBV21-1
d_call: -
j_call: TRBJ2-1
cdr3_aa: CASSRQGASYNEQFF

clone_size: few
v_call: TRBV9
d_call: -
j_call: TRBJ2-6
cdr3_aa: CASSDGANVLTF

clone_size: few
v_call: TRBV5-5
d_call: TRBD1
j_call: TRBJ2-1
cdr3_aa: CASSFPGQVDDEQFF

clone_size: many
v_call: TRBV19
d_call: TRBD1
j_call: TRBJ2-6
cdr3_aa: CASSAGTGDPQANVLTF

clone_size: -
v_call: TRBV11-1
d_call: TRBD1
j_call: TRBJ1-2
cdr3_aa: CASSWGQYGYTF

clone_size: many
v_call: TRBV9
d_call: -
j_call: TRBJ2-5
cdr3_aa: CASSVGTLRETQYF

clone_size: -
v_call: TRBV7-9
d_call: TRBD2
j_call: TRBJ2-5
cdr3_aa: CASSTRTSGRSQETQYF

clone_size: many
v_call: TRBV28
d_call: -
j_call: TRBJ2-6
cdr3_aa: CASSTQGAGANVLTF

clone_size: many
v_call: TRBV19
d_call: TRBD2
j_call: TRBJ2-3
cdr3_aa: CASSIAPLAGDSDTQYF

clone_size: few
v_call: TRBV20-1
d_call: -
j_call: TRBJ1-2
cdr3_aa: CSASGGRYYGYTF

clone_size: many
v_call: TRBV30
d_call: -
j_call: TRBJ1-1
cdr3_aa: CAWSAQGNTEAFF

clone_size: -
v_call: TRBV12-3/TRBV12-4
d_call: -
j_call: TRBJ1-5
cdr3_aa: CASSRRDPYSNQPQHF

clone_size: many
v_call: TRBV7-8
d_call: -
j_call: TRBJ1-1
cdr3_aa: CASSLSPGVDTEAFF

clone_size: many
v_call: TRBV5-6
d_call: -
j_call: TRBJ2-5
cdr3_aa: CASRSIPGLEYF

clone_size: -
v_call: TRBV7-2
d_call: -
j_call: TRBJ1-1
cdr3_aa: CASSLNTRSLNTEAFF

clone_size: many
v_call: TRBV12-3/TRBV12-4
d_call: TRBD1
j_call: TRBJ2-7
cdr3_aa: CASSYEQGAHEQYF

clone_size: many
v_call: TRBV28
d_call: -
j_call: TRBJ1-1
cdr3_aa: CASSLRGDTEAFF

clone_size: many
v_call: TRBV5-1
d_call: -
j_call: TRBJ1-5
cdr3_aa: CASSLSRNQPQHF

clone_size: -
v_call: TRBV6-1
d_call: -
j_call: TRBJ1-5
cdr3_aa: CASRPLSWFFNQPQHF

clone_size: -
v_call: TRBV12-3/TRBV12-4
d_call: -
j_call: TRBJ1-1
cdr3_aa: CASSQSAGTEAFF

clone_size: few
v_call: TRBV28
d_call: -
j_call: TRBJ1-1
cdr3_aa: CASLDGSTEAFF

clone_size: -
v_call: TRBV11-2
d_call: -
j_call: TRBJ1-1
cdr3_aa: CASSSPLMNTEAFF

clone_size: many
v_call: TRBV6-6
d_call: TRBD1
j_call: TRBJ1-5
cdr3_aa: CASSYSRWQGVSLNQPQHF

clone_size: few
v_call: TRBV29-1
d_call: TRBD1
j_call: TRBJ1-2
cdr3_aa: CSVERQGGYRSYGYTF

clone_size: -
v_call: TRBV5-6
d_call: -
j_call: TRBJ1-5
cdr3_aa: CASSVTGVNQPQHF

clone_size: many
v_call: TRBV3-1
d_call: -
j_call: TRBJ2-5
cdr3_aa: CASSHGLYTQYF

clone_size: many
v_call: TRBV6-6
d_call: TRBD2
j_call: TRBJ2-7
cdr3_aa: CASSYPTSGSYEQYF

clone_size: many
v_call: TRBV18
d_call: -
j_call: TRBJ2-7
cdr3_aa: CASSQDGFAEQYF

clone_size: -
v_call: TRBV12-3/TRBV12-4
d_call: -
j_call: TRBJ1-1
cdr3_aa: CASSFGTNTEAFF

clone_size: few
v_call: TRBV3-1
d_call: TRBD2
j_call: TRBJ2-3
cdr3_aa: CASSQEAGVAQYF

clone_size: many
v_call: TRBV2
d_call: -
j_call: TRBJ2-7
cdr3_aa: CASRRTPSYEQYF